The clone carrying this T cell receptor (beta chain) was found a few times. In the original processing: By means of reference gene primer amplification, nucleated cell counts were estimated. Clones were sequenced by immunoSEQ multiplex PCR, and TCRdb holds only the in-frame ones, with some missing. The V and J calls and clone size come from that table; D and trimming were worked out from the DNA. Here the sample spans about 200,000 clones, roughly three quarters being singletons. This sample is drawn from a study of blood T cell repertoires in COVID-19. Study-level information: The samples span acute and convalescent COVID-19 from the United States, Italy and Spain. T cells, B-cell-depleted T cells, or PBMCs supplied cDNA or gDNA.

Enrolment of Seattle patients took place during active infection, and they were followed longitudinally. Trimming pared 1 base from V and 2 bases from J, leaving 9 bases between. Germline loops: CDR1 LGHDT, CDR2 YNNKEL (reference sequence). The CDR3 consists of 14 residues. The sequence derives from a woman aged 40 to 49 with COVID-19, enrolled during active disease. Specimen: peripheral blood. This rearrangement joins TRBV3-1 (or the pseudogene TRBV3-2) to TRBJ2-7; possible D gene TRBD1, 5 bases. CDR3 in amino acids: CASSQGGLPYEQYF. As DNA, the CDR3 is TGTGCCAGCAGCCAAGGGGGCCTGCCCTACGAGCAGTACTTC.